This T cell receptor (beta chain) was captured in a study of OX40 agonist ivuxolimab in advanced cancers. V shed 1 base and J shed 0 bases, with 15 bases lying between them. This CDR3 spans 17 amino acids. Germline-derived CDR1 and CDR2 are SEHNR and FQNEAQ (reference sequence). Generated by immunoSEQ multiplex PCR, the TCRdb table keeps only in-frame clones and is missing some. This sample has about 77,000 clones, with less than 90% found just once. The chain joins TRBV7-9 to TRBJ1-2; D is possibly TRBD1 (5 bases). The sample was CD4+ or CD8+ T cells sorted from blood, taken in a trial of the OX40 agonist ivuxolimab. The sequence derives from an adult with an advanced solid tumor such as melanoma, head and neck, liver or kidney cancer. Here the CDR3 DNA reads TGTGCCAGCAGCTTAGGACCCGGCGGGGCCACTAACTATGGCTACACCTTC. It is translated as CASSLGPGGATNYGYTF.